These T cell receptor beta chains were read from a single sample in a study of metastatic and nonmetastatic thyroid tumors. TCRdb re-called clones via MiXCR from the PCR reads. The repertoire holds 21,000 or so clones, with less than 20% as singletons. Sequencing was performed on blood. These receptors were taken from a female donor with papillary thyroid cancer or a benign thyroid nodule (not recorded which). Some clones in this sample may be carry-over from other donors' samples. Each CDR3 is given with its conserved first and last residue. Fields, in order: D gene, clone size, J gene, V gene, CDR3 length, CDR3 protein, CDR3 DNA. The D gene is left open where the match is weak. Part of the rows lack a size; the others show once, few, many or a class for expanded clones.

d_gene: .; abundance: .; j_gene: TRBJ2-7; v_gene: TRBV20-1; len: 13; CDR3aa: CSASYVGLDEQYF; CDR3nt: TGCAGTGCTAGTTACGTAGGGTTAGACGAGCAGTACTTC
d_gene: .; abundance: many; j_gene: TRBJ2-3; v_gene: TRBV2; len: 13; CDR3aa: CASILANTDTQYF; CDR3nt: .
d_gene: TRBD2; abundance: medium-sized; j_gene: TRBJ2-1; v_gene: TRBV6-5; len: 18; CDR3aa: CASSSPTSGSSMRDEQFF; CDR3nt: TGTGCCAGCAGCTCCCCGACTAGCGGGAGCTCGATGAGGGATGAGCAGTTCTTC
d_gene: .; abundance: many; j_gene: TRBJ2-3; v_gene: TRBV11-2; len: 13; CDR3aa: CASSSDYLDTQYF; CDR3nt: TGTGCCAGCAGCTCGGACTATTTGGATACGCAGTATTTT
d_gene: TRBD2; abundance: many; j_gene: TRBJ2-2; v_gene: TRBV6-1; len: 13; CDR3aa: CASSTAGGGELFF; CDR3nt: TGTGCCAGCAGTACAGCGGGGGGCGGGGAGCTGTTTTTT
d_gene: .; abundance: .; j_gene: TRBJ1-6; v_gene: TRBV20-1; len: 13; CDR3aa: CSARYTGNSPLHF; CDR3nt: TGCAGTGCTAGATATACCGGGAATTCACCCCTCCACTTT
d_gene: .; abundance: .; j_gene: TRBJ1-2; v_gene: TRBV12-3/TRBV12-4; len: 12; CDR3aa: CASSRDHYGYTF; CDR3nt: TGTGCCAGCAGCCGAGACCACTATGGCTACACCTTC
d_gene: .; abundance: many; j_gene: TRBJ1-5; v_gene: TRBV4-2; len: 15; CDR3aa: CASSNHQGNNQPQHF; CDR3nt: TGTGCCAGCAGCAACCATCAGGGGAACAATCAGCCCCAGCATTTT
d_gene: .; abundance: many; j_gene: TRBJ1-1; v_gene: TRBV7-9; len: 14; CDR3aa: CASIGFPLNTEAFF; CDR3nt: TGTGCCAGCATAGGGTTCCCCCTGAACACTGAAGCTTTCTTT
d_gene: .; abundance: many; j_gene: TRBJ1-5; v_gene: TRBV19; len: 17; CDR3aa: CASSIVDRKNSNQPQHF; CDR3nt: TGTGCCAGTAGTATAGTTGACAGGAAAAATAGCAATCAGCCCCAGCATTTT
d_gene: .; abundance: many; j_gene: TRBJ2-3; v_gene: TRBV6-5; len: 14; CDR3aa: CASSYSSREDTQYF; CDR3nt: TGTGCCAGCAGTTACTCGTCCAGGGAAGATACGCAGTATTTT
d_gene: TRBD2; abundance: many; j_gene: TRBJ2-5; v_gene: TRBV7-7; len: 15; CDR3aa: CASSLGGSWKETQYF; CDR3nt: TGTGCTAGCAGCTTAGGCGGGAGCTGGAAAGAGACCCAGTACTTC
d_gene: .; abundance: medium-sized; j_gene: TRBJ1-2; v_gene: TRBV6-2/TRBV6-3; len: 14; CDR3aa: CASGQGTRYYGYTF; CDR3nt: TGTGCCAGCGGGCAGGGAACAAGATACTATGGCTACACCTTC
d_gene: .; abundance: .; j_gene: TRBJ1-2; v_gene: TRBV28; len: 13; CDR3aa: CASKGGTNYGYTF; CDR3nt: TGTGCTAGCAAAGGGGGGACTAACTATGGCTACACCTTC
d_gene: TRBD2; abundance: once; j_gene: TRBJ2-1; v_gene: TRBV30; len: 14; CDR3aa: CAWSSGRAWSEQFF; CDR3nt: TGTGCCTGGTCTAGCGGGAGGGCCTGGAGTGAGCAGTTCTTC
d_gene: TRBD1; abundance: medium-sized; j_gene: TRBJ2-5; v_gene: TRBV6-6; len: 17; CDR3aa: CASSYPGGGTGGETQYF; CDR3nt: TGTGCCAGCAGTTACCCCGGGGGAGGGACAGGGGGAGAGACCCAGTACTTC
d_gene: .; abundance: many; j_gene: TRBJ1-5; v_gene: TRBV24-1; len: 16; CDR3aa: CATSDQNRGSNQPQHF; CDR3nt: TGTGCCACCAGTGACCAGAATAGAGGTAGCAATCAGCCCCAGCATTTT
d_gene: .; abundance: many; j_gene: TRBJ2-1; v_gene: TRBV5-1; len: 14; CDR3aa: CASSLDRSNNEQFF; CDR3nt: TGCGCCAGCAGCTTGGACAGATCTAACAATGAGCAGTTCTTC
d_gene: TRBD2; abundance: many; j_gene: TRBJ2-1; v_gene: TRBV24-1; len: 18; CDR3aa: CATSDSGLAGDSYNEQFF; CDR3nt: TGTGCCACCAGTGATTCGGGACTAGCGGGTGACTCCTACAATGAGCAGTTCTTC
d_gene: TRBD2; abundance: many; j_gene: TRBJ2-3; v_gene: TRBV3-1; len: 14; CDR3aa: CAAGGSGRTDTQYF; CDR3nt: TGTGCCGCCGGGGGGAGCGGCCGCACAGATACGCAGTATTTT
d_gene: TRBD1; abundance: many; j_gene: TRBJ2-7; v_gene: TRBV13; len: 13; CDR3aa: CASSWQGAGEQYF; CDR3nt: TGTGCCAGCAGCTGGCAGGGGGCGGGGGAGCAGTACTTC
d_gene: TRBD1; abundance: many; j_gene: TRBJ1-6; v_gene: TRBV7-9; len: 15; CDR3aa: CASSPHGQGLSPLHF; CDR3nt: TGTGCCAGCAGCCCTCACGGACAGGGGCTTTCACCCCTCCACTTT
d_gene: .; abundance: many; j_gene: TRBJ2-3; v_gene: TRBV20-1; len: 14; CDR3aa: CSARDSARTDTQYF; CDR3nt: TGCAGTGCTAGAGATTCAGCACGCACAGATACGCAGTATTTT
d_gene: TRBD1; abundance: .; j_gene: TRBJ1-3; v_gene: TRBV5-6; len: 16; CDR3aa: CASSLAGQGGGNTIYF; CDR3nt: TGTGCCAGCAGCTTGGCGGGACAGGGGGGCGGAAACACCATATATTTT
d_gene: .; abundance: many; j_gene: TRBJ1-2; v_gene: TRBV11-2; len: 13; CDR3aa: CASSGNTDYGYTF; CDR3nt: TGTGCCAGCAGCGGCAACACTGACTATGGCTACACCTTC
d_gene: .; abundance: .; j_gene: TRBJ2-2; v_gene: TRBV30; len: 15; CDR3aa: CAWSLGGADTGELFF; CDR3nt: TGTGCCTGGAGCCTAGGAGGGGCGGACACCGGGGAGCTGTTTTTT
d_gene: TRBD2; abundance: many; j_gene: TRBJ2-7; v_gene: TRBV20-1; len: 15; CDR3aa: CSAGRTSGGSYEQYF; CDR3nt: TGCAGTGCTGGACGAACTAGCGGGGGATCCTACGAGCAGTACTTC
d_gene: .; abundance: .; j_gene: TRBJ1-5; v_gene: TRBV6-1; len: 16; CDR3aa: CASSEALGFGNQPQHF; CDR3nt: TGTGCCAGCAGTGAAGCCTTGGGATTCGGCAATCAGCCCCAGCATTTT
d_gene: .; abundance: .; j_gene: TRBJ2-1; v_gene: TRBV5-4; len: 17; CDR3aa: CASSLGGVGATYNEQFF; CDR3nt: TGTGCCAGCAGCTTGGGGGGAGTGGGGGCCACCTACAATGAGCAGTTCTTC
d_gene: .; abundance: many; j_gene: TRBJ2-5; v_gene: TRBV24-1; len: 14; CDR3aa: CATSDSTHGQTQYF; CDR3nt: TGTGCCACCAGTGATAGCACCCACGGGCAGACCCAGTACTTC
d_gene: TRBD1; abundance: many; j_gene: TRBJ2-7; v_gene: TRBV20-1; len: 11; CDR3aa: CSALQGVNQYF; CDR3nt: TGCAGTGCCCTGCAGGGGGTCAATCAGTACTTC
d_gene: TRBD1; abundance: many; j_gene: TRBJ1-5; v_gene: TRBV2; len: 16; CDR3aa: CASSEGGQGAAQPQHF; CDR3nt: TGTGCCAGCAGTGAAGGAGGGCAGGGGGCGGCCCAGCCCCAGCATTTT
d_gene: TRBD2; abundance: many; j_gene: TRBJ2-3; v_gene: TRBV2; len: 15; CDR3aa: CATETSGSSTDTQYF; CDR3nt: TGTGCCACCGAAACTAGCGGATCTAGCACAGATACGCAGTATTTT
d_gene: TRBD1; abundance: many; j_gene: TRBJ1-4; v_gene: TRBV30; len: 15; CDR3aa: CAWSEGTVTNEKLFF; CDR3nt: TGTGCCTGGAGTGAGGGGACAGTTACTAATGAAAAACTGTTTTTT
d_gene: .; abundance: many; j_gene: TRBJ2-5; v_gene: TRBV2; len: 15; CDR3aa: CASTKGAGGQETQYF; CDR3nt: TGTGCCAGCACTAAAGGGGCCGGGGGCCAAGAGACCCAGTACTTC
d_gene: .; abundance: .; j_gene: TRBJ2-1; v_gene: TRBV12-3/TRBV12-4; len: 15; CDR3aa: CASSLLAGLYNEQLF; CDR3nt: TGTGCCAGCAGTCTTCTAGCAGGGCTTTACAATGAGCAGTTATTC
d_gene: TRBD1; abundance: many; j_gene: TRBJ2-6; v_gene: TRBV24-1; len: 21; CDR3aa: CATSDPGTGFLLGSGANVLTF; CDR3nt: TGTGCCACCAGTGATCCCGGGACAGGGTTTCTTTTGGGTTCTGGGGCCAACGTCCTGACTTTC
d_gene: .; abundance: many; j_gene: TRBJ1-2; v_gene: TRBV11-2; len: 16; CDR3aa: CASSLDPQSLRRGYTF; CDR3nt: TGTGCCAGCAGCTTAGACCCCCAATCCCTCCGGCGTGGCTACACCTTC
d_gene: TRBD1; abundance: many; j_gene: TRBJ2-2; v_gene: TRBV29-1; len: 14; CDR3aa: CSAEDRGNTGELFF; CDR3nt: TGCAGCGCTGAGGACAGGGGTAACACCGGGGAGCTGTTTTTT
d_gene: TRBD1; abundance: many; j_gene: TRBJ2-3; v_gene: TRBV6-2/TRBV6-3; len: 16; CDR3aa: CASSSLLDRGGDTQYF; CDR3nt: TGTGCCAGCAGCTCCCTTCTAGACAGGGGGGGAGATACGCAGTATTTT
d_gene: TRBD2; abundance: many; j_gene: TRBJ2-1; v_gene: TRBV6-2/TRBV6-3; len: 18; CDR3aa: CASSGTSGRIQSYNEQFF; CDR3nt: TGTGCCAGCAGTGGGACTAGCGGGAGGATACAATCCTACAATGAGCAGTTCTTC
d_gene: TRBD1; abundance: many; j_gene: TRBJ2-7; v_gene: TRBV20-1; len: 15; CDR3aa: CSARDLGQSTYEQYF; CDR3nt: TGCAGTGCTAGAGATTTGGGACAGTCCACCTACGAGCAGTACTTC
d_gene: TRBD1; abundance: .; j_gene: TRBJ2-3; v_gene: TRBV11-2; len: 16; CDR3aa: CASRQKGQGSTDKQYF; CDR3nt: TGTGCCAGCAGACAGAAGGGACAGGGGAGCACAGATAAGCAGTATTTT
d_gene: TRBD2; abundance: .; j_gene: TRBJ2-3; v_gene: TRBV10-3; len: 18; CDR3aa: CAISARNGTRGRADTQYF; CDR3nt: TGTGCCATCAGCGCCCGAAACGGGACTAGAGGGCGAGCAGATACGCAGTATTTT
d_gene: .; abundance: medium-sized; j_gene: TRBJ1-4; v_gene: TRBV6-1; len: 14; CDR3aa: CASSEGRAVGKLFF; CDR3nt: TGTGCCAGCAGTGAAGGACGTGCGGTGGGAAAACTGTTTTTT